The rows below give T cell receptor beta chains drawn from one sample of a study of cytomegalovirus exposure and HLA in healthy donors. Profiled with immunoSEQ multiplex PCR; TCRdb holds only in-frame clones, not every one. The sample has 150,000 to 200,000 clones, approximately 78% seen once; the top ten hold 0.95% to 1.5%. Specimen: PBMCs. The receptor set was obtained from a young woman in good health and CMV-seronegative. Both conserved end residues are part of each CDR3. D genes are given only for firm matches. Size is stated for part of the rows, as once, few or many counts, or as a class when the clone is expanded.

CDR3 protein: CASSRSSGRLADTQYF
CDR3 DNA: TGTGCCAGCAGCCGGAGTAGCGGGAGACTTGCAGATACGCAGTATTTT
J gene: TRBJ2-3
clone size: -
D gene: TRBD2
V gene: TRBV4-2

CDR3 protein: CASSLGLTSQETQYF
CDR3 DNA: TGTGCCAGCAGCTTAGGCCTGACTAGTCAAGAGACCCAGTACTTC
J gene: TRBJ2-5
clone size: -
D gene: -
V gene: TRBV13

CDR3 protein: CASSTWDRENTGELFF
CDR3 DNA: TGTGCCAGCAGCACCTGGGACAGGGAGAACACCGGGGAGCTGTTTTTT
J gene: TRBJ2-2
clone size: few
D gene: TRBD1
V gene: TRBV9

CDR3 protein: CASSQDSVYSNQPQHF
CDR3 DNA: TGCGCCAGCAGCCAAGATTCCGTCTATAGCAATCAGCCCCAGCATTTT
J gene: TRBJ1-5
clone size: -
D gene: -
V gene: TRBV4-1

CDR3 protein: CASSQDPGQPVYNEQFF
CDR3 DNA: TGCGCCAGCAGCCAAGATCCCGGACAGCCGGTATACAATGAGCAGTTCTTC
J gene: TRBJ2-1
clone size: -
D gene: -
V gene: TRBV4-1

CDR3 protein: CASSSLRTSAANEQFF
CDR3 DNA: TGCGCCAGCAGCTCTCTACGGACTAGCGCCGCCAATGAGCAGTTCTTC
J gene: TRBJ2-1
clone size: -
D gene: TRBD2
V gene: TRBV5-1

CDR3 protein: CASSQGRMGTPIVTQYF
CDR3 DNA: TGTGCCAGCAGCCAAGGAAGGATGGGGACTCCAATCGTCACCCAGTACTTC
J gene: TRBJ2-5
clone size: -
D gene: -
V gene: TRBV4-2

CDR3 protein: CAISEPGQVHYEQYF
CDR3 DNA: TGTGCCATCAGTGAGCCGGGACAGGTACACTACGAGCAGTACTTC
J gene: TRBJ2-7
clone size: -
D gene: TRBD1
V gene: TRBV10-3

CDR3 protein: CAWRATLGEGRTTDTQYF
CDR3 DNA: TGTGCCTGGCGCGCTACCTTAGGGGAGGGCCGGACCACAGATACGCAGTATTTT
J gene: TRBJ2-3
clone size: -
D gene: TRBD2
V gene: TRBV30

CDR3 protein: CASSVGGDRAAYEQYF
CDR3 DNA: TGTGCCAGCAGCGTAGGAGGGGACAGGGCCGCCTACGAGCAGTACTTC
J gene: TRBJ2-7
clone size: -
D gene: TRBD1
V gene: TRBV9

CDR3 protein: CASRPPGGRFSNEQFF
CDR3 DNA: TGTGCCAGCAGACCCCCCGGCGGGAGGTTCTCCAATGAGCAGTTCTTC
J gene: TRBJ2-1
clone size: -
D gene: TRBD2
V gene: TRBV7-8

CDR3 protein: CASSRVGVTDTQYF
CDR3 DNA: TGTGCCAGCTCACGGGTAGGGGTTACGGATACGCAGTATTTT
J gene: TRBJ2-3
clone size: -
D gene: -
V gene: TRBV18

CDR3 protein: CARRLGATEAFF
CDR3 DNA: TGTGCCAGAAGATTGGGGGCCACTGAAGCTTTCTTT
J gene: TRBJ1-1
clone size: -
D gene: -
V gene: TRBV30

CDR3 protein: CASSLAGLTEQYF
CDR3 DNA: TGTGCCAGCAGCTTAGCGGGACTTACAGAGCAGTACTTC
J gene: TRBJ2-7
clone size: few
D gene: -
V gene: TRBV7-6

CDR3 protein: CASSAGTGGVYGYTF
CDR3 DNA: TGTGCCAGCAGTGCGGGGACAGGGGGTGTCTATGGCTACACCTTC
J gene: TRBJ1-2
clone size: -
D gene: TRBD1
V gene: TRBV6-1

CDR3 protein: CASSPRGSANEKLFF
CDR3 DNA: TGTGCCAGCAGCCCTCGAGGCAGCGCTAATGAAAAACTGTTTTTT
J gene: TRBJ1-4
clone size: -
D gene: -
V gene: TRBV4-2

CDR3 protein: CASSQGQGDTGELFF
CDR3 DNA: TGTGCCAGCAGCCAGGGACAGGGGGACACCGGGGAGCTGTTTTTT
J gene: TRBJ2-2
clone size: few
D gene: TRBD1
V gene: TRBV6-4

CDR3 protein: CASTLTSGVGEQYF
CDR3 DNA: TGTGCCAGCACCCTGACTAGCGGTGTTGGCGAGCAGTACTTC
J gene: TRBJ2-7
clone size: -
D gene: TRBD2
V gene: TRBV2

CDR3 protein: CATSRDSGSSYEQYF
CDR3 DNA: TGTGCCACCAGCAGGGACAGTGGAAGCTCCTACGAGCAGTACTTC
J gene: TRBJ2-7
clone size: -
D gene: -
V gene: TRBV15

CDR3 protein: CASSIPGLARGYTF
CDR3 DNA: TGTGCCAGTAGTATACCAGGACTTGCGAGGGGCTACACCTTC
J gene: TRBJ1-2
clone size: few
D gene: -
V gene: TRBV19

CDR3 protein: CASSRAGNTIYF
CDR3 DNA: TGTGCCAGCAGTCGGGCTGGAAACACCATATATTTT
J gene: TRBJ1-3
clone size: -
D gene: -
V gene: TRBV25-1

CDR3 protein: CASSTTVTGNYGYTF
CDR3 DNA: TGTGCCAGTAGCACGACCGTCACAGGGAACTATGGCTACACCTTC
J gene: TRBJ1-2
clone size: -
D gene: -
V gene: TRBV19

CDR3 protein: CASRRGTSGESTDTQYF
CDR3 DNA: TGTGCCAGCAGGAGGGGGACTAGCGGGGAGAGCACAGATACGCAGTATTTT
J gene: TRBJ2-3
clone size: -
D gene: TRBD2
V gene: TRBV2

CDR3 protein: CATSRGQGGNTIYF
CDR3 DNA: TGTGCCACCAGCAGAGGGCAGGGGGGAAACACCATATATTTT
J gene: TRBJ1-3
clone size: -
D gene: -
V gene: TRBV15

CDR3 protein: CASSTVPQETQYF
CDR3 DNA: TGTGCCAGCAGCACAGTTCCCCAAGAGACCCAGTACTTC
J gene: TRBJ2-5
clone size: few
D gene: -
V gene: TRBV11-2

CDR3 protein: CASSQDYSLSNQPQHF
CDR3 DNA: TGCGCCAGCAGCCAAGATTACAGTCTAAGCAATCAGCCCCAGCATTTT
J gene: TRBJ1-5
clone size: many
D gene: -
V gene: TRBV4-1

CDR3 protein: CASSLEESGRNYGYTF
CDR3 DNA: TGCGCCAGCAGCTTGGAAGAATCAGGTCGTAACTATGGCTACACCTTC
J gene: TRBJ1-2
clone size: -
D gene: -
V gene: TRBV5-1

CDR3 protein: CASSLASIRSSGLQSPLHF
CDR3 DNA: TGTGCCAGCAGCTTAGCTTCTATCCGTAGTTCAGGGCTTCAATCACCCCTCCACTTT
J gene: TRBJ1-6
clone size: -
D gene: -
V gene: TRBV7-8

CDR3 protein: CASSSNRGRTNQPQHF
CDR3 DNA: TGTGCCAGTAGTTCAAACAGGGGGCGCACGAATCAGCCCCAGCATTTT
J gene: TRBJ1-5
clone size: -
D gene: TRBD1
V gene: TRBV19

CDR3 protein: CASRSFQNTEAFF
CDR3 DNA: TGTGCCAGCAGGAGTTTCCAGAACACTGAAGCTTTCTTT
J gene: TRBJ1-1
clone size: -
D gene: -
V gene: TRBV6-1

CDR3 protein: CASSLLPYEQYF
CDR3 DNA: TGTGCCAGCAGCTTACTTCCCTACGAGCAGTACTTC
J gene: TRBJ2-7
clone size: -
D gene: -
V gene: TRBV7-9

CDR3 protein: CASRTTSNTEAFF
CDR3 DNA: TGTGCCAGCAGGACAACCTCGAACACTGAAGCTTTCTTT
J gene: TRBJ1-1
clone size: -
D gene: -
V gene: TRBV7-9

CDR3 protein: CASSSTLAGDYNEQFF
CDR3 DNA: TGTGCCAGCAGTTCCACGTTAGCGGGAGACTACAATGAGCAGTTCTTC
J gene: TRBJ2-1
clone size: -
D gene: TRBD2
V gene: TRBV27

CDR3 protein: CASRYRAATDTQYF
CDR3 DNA: TGTGCCAGCAGATACAGGGCGGCCACAGATACGCAGTATTTT
J gene: TRBJ2-3
clone size: -
D gene: -
V gene: TRBV27

CDR3 protein: CASSPPGLAGVIDDEQFF
CDR3 DNA: TGTGCCAGCAGTCCTCCGGGACTAGCGGGAGTGATAGACGATGAGCAGTTCTTC
J gene: TRBJ2-1
clone size: -
D gene: TRBD2
V gene: TRBV27

CDR3 protein: CASSDLLKGELTTEAFF
CDR3 DNA: TGTGCCAGCAGTGACTTGTTGAAGGGAGAGTTGACCACTGAAGCTTTCTTT
J gene: TRBJ1-1
clone size: -
D gene: -
V gene: TRBV6-4

CDR3 protein: CASSMQAGTGQETQYF
CDR3 DNA: TGTGCCAGTAGTATGCAGGCCGGGACAGGACAAGAGACCCAGTACTTC
J gene: TRBJ2-5
clone size: -
D gene: TRBD1
V gene: TRBV19